What follows are 18 T cell receptor beta chains derived from one specimen sequenced in a study of blood T cell repertoires in COVID-19. The table came from immunoSEQ multiplex PCR; TCRdb's copy has only in-frame clones and leaves some out. The sample holds a few hundred thousand clones, approximately 90% seen once. Specimen: peripheral blood. The receptors stem from a man aged 18 to 35 with active or convalescent COVID-19.

The table lists this clone with a count of one. This chain links TRBV4-2 with TRBJ2-1; 9 nucleotides agree with TRBD2. J was trimmed by 7 bases and V by 1 base; bases with no gene match: 8. The CDR3 extends over 16 amino acids. Germline V gene lookup returns CDR1 LGHNA and CDR2 YNFKEQ. The CDR3 DNA follows: TGTGCCAGCAGCCAAGCGGGCGGGGGGGCCAGGAATGAGCAGTTCTTC. This sequence encodes CASSQAGGGARNEQFF.

This clone occurred a few times. The J gene is TRBJ1-1, the V gene TRBV14; D gene unclear. V gave up 3 bases and J gave up 1 base, with 15 bases separating them. The CDR3 has 16 residues. The V gene's germline CDR1 is SGHDN and CDR2 FVKESK. CDR3 nucleotide sequence: TGTGCCAGCAGCCACAAAATGGGTCGGGAGAACACTGAAGCTTTCTTT. Translated: CASSHKMGRENTEAFF. Based on the CDR3 plus reference TRBV14 and TRBJ1-1, the full variable domain is EAGVTQFPSHSVIEKGQTVTLRCDPISGHDNLYWYRRVMGKEIKFLLHFVKESKQDESGMPNNRFLAERTGGTYSTLKVQPAELEDSGVYFCASSHKMGRENTEAFFGQGTRLTVV.

The chain carries TRBV4-2 and TRBJ1-4, with 7 bases identical to TRBD1. This CDR3 is built from 13 residues. CDR1 is LGHNA and CDR2 is YNFKEQ in the germline V gene. J lost 7 bases, V lost 4 bases, and 3 bases had no gene match. CDR3 region: CASSLGTAEKLFF. DNA of the CDR3: TGTGCCAGCAGCCTAGGGACAGCTGAAAAACTGTTTTTT.

J is TRBJ2-3 and V is TRBV12-2; TRBD1, as called in the table, went unchecked against the DNA. TRBV12-2 constitutes a pseudogene. This CDR3 region has 14 residues. CDR3: CASRSSGDTDTQYF. CDR3 coding DNA: TGTGCAAGTCGTTCTTCAGGGGACACAGATACGCAGTATTTT.

The DNA for the CDR3 is TGTGCCAGTAGATTTAATGGCTACACCTTC. Translation: CASRFNGYTF. This chain joins TRBV19 and TRBJ1-2; no definite D call. The V gene lost 6 bases and the J gene lost 6 bases, with 5 bases spanning the gap. The CDR3 totals 10 residues. CDR1 LNHDA and CDR2 SQIVND come from the germline V gene (reference sequence).

The rearrangement joins TRBV19 to TRBJ1-3; the D gene is possibly TRBD1 (6 bases). Germline V CDR1 and CDR2: LNHDA, SQIVND (reference sequence). This CDR3 contains 12 residues. Trimming shortened V by 10 bases and J by 0 bases, and 7 bases separated the two germline ends. Here the CDR3 DNA reads TGTGCCACACAGGGCTCTGGAAACACCATATATTTT. Translation: CATQGSGNTIYF.

To note about this clone: A junction boundary mismatches the germline segment, possibly from a read error. The CDR3 coding sequence is TGTGCCAGCAGTTTGGGGACAGGGGGCTACGAGCAGTACTTC. Protein product: CASSLGTGGYEQYF. The chain combines TRBV5-4 with TRBJ2-7, with 11 positions matching TRBD1. The CDR3 sequence is 14 residues long. The germline V gene encodes CDR1 SGHNT and CDR2 YYREEE (reference sequence).

CDR3 sequence (DNA): TGTGCCAGCAGCTTAGGGACAGGGCTTGTCGGCTACACCTTC. Its protein is CASSLGTGLVGYTF. This chain connects TRBV7-9 to TRBJ1-2, with 8 positions matching TRBD1. CDR3 size: 14 residues. The junction had 6 bases not matched to a gene; V was cut back by 1 base and J by 8 bases. Germline CDR1 is SEHNR and CDR2 is FQNEAQ (reference sequence).

The chain employs TRBV7-3 and TRBJ2-7; 7 positions agree with TRBD1. This CDR3 has 15 amino acids. V lost 4 bases and J lost 3; bases outside the gene matches: 9. Looked up from germline, CDR1 is SGHTA and CDR2 is FQGTGA. This chain's CDR3 is CASSSQTGTDYEQYF. The CDR3 nucleotides read TGTGCCAGCAGCTCACAAACCGGGACAGACTACGAGCAGTACTTC.

CDR3 sequence: CASSLGFRDSGQGYEQYF. Here the CDR3 DNA reads TGTGCCAGCAGCTTAGGGTTTCGAGATAGTGGACAGGGTTACGAGCAGTACTTC. This chain uses TRBV11-2 with TRBJ2-7, with TRBD1 matching 8 bases. Germline V gives CDR1 SGHAT, CDR2 FQNNGV. CDR3 size: 18 residues. V lost 1 base, J lost 4 bases, and 15 bases stayed unmatched.

J is TRBJ1-4 and V is TRBV7-9; 8 bases align to TRBD1. The CDR3 extends over 15 amino acids. Germline V gene lookup returns CDR1 SEHNR and CDR2 FQNEAQ (reference sequence). The V and J ends lost 6 bases and 8 bases, in that order; junction bases with no gene match: 11. In DNA, the CDR3 is TGTGCCAGCAGGCCGACCGGGACAGGTGAAGAAAAACTGTTTTTT. Its protein product is CASRPTGTGEEKLFF.

V usage is TRBV7-9 and J usage is TRBJ1-3; no definite D call. V was clipped by 1 base and J by 0 bases, with 7 bases between them. The CDR3 sequence is 15 residues long. Germline CDR1 is SEHNR and CDR2 is FQNEAQ (reference sequence). CDR3: CASSLGFHSGNTIYF. CDR3 in DNA: TGTGCCAGCAGCTTAGGTTTCCACTCTGGAAACACCATATATTTT.

This clone was counted a single time. The chain joins TRBV6-1 to TRBJ2-1; 8 nucleotides match TRBD1. Trimming at V came to 2 bases and at J to 4 bases, leaving 4 bases not matched to a gene. In germline, CDR1 is MNHNS, CDR2 SASEGT. The CDR3 runs 15 residues. The CDR3 spells CASSESQGAYNEQFF. Here the CDR3 DNA reads TGTGCCAGCAGTGAATCCCAGGGGGCTTACAATGAGCAGTTCTTC.

The rearrangement joins TRBV2 to TRBJ2-5; a possible D gene is TRBD1 (5 bases). The CDR3 consists of 14 residues. Trimming stripped 3 bases from V and 3 bases from J, with 11 bases between. The germline V gene has CDR1 SNHLY and CDR2 FYNNEI. CDR3 sequence reads: CASSEDTLKETQYF. CDR3 DNA: TGTGCCAGCAGTGAGGACACTCTAAAAGAGACCCAGTACTTC.

Here the CDR3 DNA reads TGTGCCAGCATCCTGTCCTCAGGGCAGCCCCAGCATTTT. This gives the protein CASILSSGQPQHF. The chain uses TRBV28 and TRBJ1-5, with D possibly TRBD1 on 5 matching bases. The germline V and J ends were trimmed by 7 bases and 7 bases, with 14 bases remaining between them. Germline V lookup: CDR1 MDHEN, CDR2 SYDVKM. There are 13 residues in the CDR3.

The chain uses TRBV27 and TRBJ1-6; a possible D gene is TRBD1 (5 bases). Germline values: CDR1 MNHEY, CDR2 SMNVEV (reference sequence). This CDR3 has 13 residues. Trimming cost V 5 bases and J 4 bases, with 6 bases left between them. The CDR3 nucleotides are TGTGCCAGCAGTAGGGGATATAATTCACCCCTCCACTTT. Its translation is CASSRGYNSPLHF.

The V and J genes are TRBV5-1 and TRBJ2-7, with D perhaps TRBD2 (6 bases). Per the germline V gene, CDR1 is SGHRS and CDR2 is YFSETQ. V lost 4 bases to trimming and J lost 5 bases, with 19 bases between them. This CDR3 is built from 15 residues. The DNA for the CDR3 is TGCGCCAGCAGCAGCTTAGCGGCCGACATCCACGAGCAGTACTTC. Translated, it gives CASSSLAADIHEQYF.

In its sample, this clone was seen a few times. The chain carries TRBV3-1 (or the pseudogene TRBV3-2) and TRBJ1-2, with 11 bases that match TRBD1. With 6 bases clipped from V and 5 bases from J, the junction kept 14 bases outside the gene matches. Per germline, CDR1 LGHDT and CDR2 YNNKEL (reference sequence). The CDR3 sequence is 17 residues long. Written as DNA, the CDR3 is TGTGCCAGCAGTCCTACCGGGACAGGGGGTCCTTGGTATGGCTACACCTTC. It encodes CASSPTGTGGPWYGYTF.